The 25 T cell receptor beta chains in this list originate from one sample, sequenced in a study of blood T cell repertoires in COVID-19 (dated by TCRdb to 2018 to 2020). The receptor library was made with the immunoSEQ multiplex PCR assay. TCRdb re-hosts the immuneACCESS table, in-frame sequences only. Its copies lack some clones; in the studies checked, an unresolved V gene accounts for under half of them, and the cause for the rest is not known. Here the sample has under 500,000 clones; approximately 90% occur a single time. The top ten hold roughly 1.9% of the sample. The sequenced sample consisted of PBMCs or T cells enriched from blood (not recorded which). The receptors here all came from a woman aged 18-30 years with acute COVID-19.

This clone has only a few counts. This chain uses TRBV27 with TRBJ1-5; TRBD1 aligns across 7 bases. The CDR3 length is 14 residues. The germline V gene encodes CDR1 MNHEY and CDR2 SMNVEV (reference sequence). The junction had 3 bases not matched to a gene; V was cut back by 5 bases and J by 2 bases. CDR3 coding DNA: TGTGCCAGCAGTCGCGGACAGGGCAATCAGCCCCAGCATTTT. Translated: CASSRGQGNQPQHF.

The chain combines TRBV28 with TRBJ1-4; D might be TRBD1 (5 bases). This CDR3 is 16 amino acids long. Germline V lookup: CDR1 MDHEN, CDR2 SYDVKM. V lost 5 bases and J 6 bases, leaving 19 bases between the germline ends. The CDR3 spells CASSDLGGTDHEKLFF. The CDR3 DNA reads as TGTGCCAGCAGTGACCTGGGGGGGACTGACCATGAAAAACTGTTTTTT.

This clone was detected only a few times. The V call is TRBV29-1, the J call TRBJ1-2; D might be TRBD1 (5 bases). The CDR3 loop spans 13 amino acids. The V and J ends lost 7 bases and 8 bases respectively, with 20 bases between them. CDR1 and CDR2 (germline): SQVTM, ANQGSEA. This CDR3 reads CSETPGLPEGYTF. As DNA, the CDR3 is TGCAGCGAAACTCCAGGGCTCCCGGAGGGCTACACCTTC.

This sequence joins TRBV28 and TRBJ1-1; 8 bases line up with TRBD1. The trim removed 6 bases at V and 5 bases at J, leaving 5 bases unmatched. Looked up from germline, CDR1 is MDHEN and CDR2 is SYDVKM. The CDR3 loop spans 13 amino acids. The CDR3 DNA reads as TGTGCCAGCAGACGACAGGGGCGTACTGAAGCTTTCTTT. It translates to CASRRQGRTEAFF.

V and J are TRBV10-1 and TRBJ2-3; 10 bases fit TRBD1. J was trimmed by 9 bases and V by 2 bases; bases with no gene match: 8. CDR3 length: 15 amino acids. Germline V CDR1 and CDR2: WNHNN, SYGVQD (reference sequence). DNA of the CDR3: TGCGCCAGCAGTGAGGGGACAGGGGCAAAGGAAACGCAGTATTTT. Residues: CASSEGTGAKETQYF.

The V call is TRBV2, the J call TRBJ1-4; D is undetermined. V shed 6 bases and J shed 8 bases, with 7 bases lying between them. CDR3 length: 11 amino acids. Germline V lookup: CDR1 SNHLY, CDR2 FYNNEI. This CDR3 is CASSTVEKLFF. DNA for the CDR3: TGTGCCAGCAGCACAGTGGAAAAACTGTTTTTT.

The V gene is TRBV18, the J gene TRBJ1-2, with a tentative D call TRBD1 (5 bases). Looked up from germline, CDR1 is KGHSH and CDR2 is LQKENI. V was shortened by 3 bases and J by 2 bases, with 10 bases between the two germline ends. The CDR3 runs to 14 residues. CDR3 nucleotide sequence: TGTGCCAGCTCACCCGGGGCGGGGAACTATGGCTACACCTTC. Translation: CASSPGAGNYGYTF.

CDR3 sequence (DNA): TGTGCCAGCACCCTTACCGGGACTAGGAGAACCTACGAGCAGTACTTC. Encoded protein: CASTLTGTRRTYEQYF. This chain connects TRBV7-2 to TRBJ2-7; 8 bases align to TRBD2. With V trimmed by 7 bases and J by 2 bases, 13 bases remained unmatched. Per the germline V gene, CDR1 is SGHTA and CDR2 is FQGNSA. The CDR3 loop spans 16 amino acids.

The gene calls are TRBV5-1 and TRBJ2-5, with TRBD1 matching 7 bases. V shed 0 bases, J shed 3 bases, and the junction held 2 bases outside the gene matches. CDR1 and CDR2 (germline): SGHRS, YFSETQ. The CDR3 is made up of 14 amino acids. In DNA, the CDR3 is TGCGCCAGCAGCTTGGAGGGACAGAAAGAGACCCAGTACTTC. It yields the protein CASSLEGQKETQYF.

The chain joins TRBV11-2 to TRBJ2-1, with a tentative D call TRBD1 (6 bases). The V gene lost 2 bases and the J gene lost 0 bases, with 8 bases spanning the gap. The CDR3 totals 15 residues. Germline values: CDR1 SGHAT, CDR2 FQNNGV. CDR3 bases: TGTGCCAGCAGCTTACAGGGGAGCTCCTACAATGAGCAGTTCTTC. This encodes CASSLQGSSYNEQFF.

This clone has more than one count but fewer than ten. The chain has TRBV6-4 and TRBJ2-7; unclear D gene. This CDR3 region has 14 residues. Germline lookup yields CDR1 MRHNA and CDR2 SNTAGT. V shed 7 bases and J shed 5 bases, with 18 bases lying between them. The CDR3 sequence is CASTYFPEVNEQYF. The CDR3 DNA reads as TGTGCCAGCACCTACTTCCCAGAGGTAAACGAGCAGTACTTC.

The V gene is TRBV10-2, the J gene TRBJ1-6; 7 nucleotides agree with TRBD1. Looked up from germline, CDR1 is WSHSY and CDR2 is SAAADI. This CDR3 has 12 amino acids. J lost 7 bases, V lost 7 bases, and 1 base had no gene match. CDR3 sequence (DNA): TGCGCCAGCAAACAGGGGAATTCACCCCTCCACTTT. It yields the protein CASKQGNSPLHF.

The chain links TRBV27 to TRBJ1-6; 7 bases fit TRBD1. The germline CDR1 and CDR2 sequences are MNHEY and SMNVEV (reference sequence). The CDR3 totals 18 residues. The ends lost 1 base at V and 6 bases at J; junction bases unmatched: 12. The CDR3 region is CASSLWSLRDRPNSPLHF. DNA of the CDR3: TGTGCCAGCAGTTTATGGTCACTGCGGGACAGACCTAATTCACCCCTCCACTTT.

This chain links TRBV7-2 with TRBJ2-5, with 12 bases aligning to TRBD1. The CDR3 loop spans 16 amino acids. Germline CDR1 SGHTA, CDR2 FQGNSA. The V gene end was trimmed by 5 bases and the J gene end by 5 bases; junction bases not matched to a gene: 9. For the CDR3, the DNA is TGTGCCAGCAGCCAAGATGGGACAGGGGGCGTGGAGACCCAGTACTTC. Amino acid sequence: CASSQDGTGGVETQYF. The whole variable domain, filled in from reference TRBV7-2 and TRBJ2-5, reads GAGVSQSPSNKVTEKGKDVELRCDPISGHTALYWYRQSLGQGLEFLIYFQGNSAPDKSGLPSDRFSAERTGGSVSTLTIQRTQQEDSAVYLCASSQDGTGGVETQYFGPGTRLLVL.

V is TRBV18 and J is TRBJ2-1, with a weak D call TRBD2 (7 bases). Germline V gives CDR1 KGHSH, CDR2 LQKENI. V was cut by 4 bases and J by 4 bases, with 14 bases left in between. The CDR3 covers 15 residues. The CDR3, as DNA: TGTGCCAGCTCACTGGGGGCGGGAGAATACAATGAGCAGTTCTTC. Protein sequence: CASSLGAGEYNEQFF.

This clone was seen a handful of times. The rearrangement links TRBV6-1 to TRBJ1-4; D gene ambiguous. V lost 1 base to trimming and J lost 0 bases, with 9 bases between them. Per the germline V gene, CDR1 is MNHNS and CDR2 is SASEGT. The CDR3 length is 16 residues. CDR3 in amino acids: CASSEGLVATNEKLFF. The DNA for the CDR3 is TGTGCCAGCAGTGAAGGGCTAGTTGCAACTAATGAAAAACTGTTTTTT.

The V gene is TRBV12-1, the J gene TRBJ1-6; the table's D gene call, TRBD1, was not cross checked with the DNA. TRBV12-1 is termed a pseudogene. The CDR3 spans 14 residues. Written as DNA, the CDR3 is TGTGCCAGCAGCTTCTTCGGACAGACCCCACCCCTCCACTTT. Translating gives CASSFFGQTPPLHF.

The V and J genes are TRBV6-2 or TRBV6-3 and TRBJ2-7; 8 bases are shared with TRBD1. The germline gives CDR1 MNHEY, CDR2 SVGEGT. CDR3 size: 15 residues. V was pared by 6 bases and J by 3 bases, with 10 bases of the junction left unmatched. CDR3: CASSSPGTGNYEQYF. The DNA of the CDR3 is TGTGCCAGCAGCAGCCCCGGGACAGGTAACTACGAGCAGTACTTC.

The J gene is TRBJ2-2, the V gene TRBV7-9, with unresolved D. The CDR3 has 15 amino acids. Germline CDR1 and CDR2: SEHNR and FQNEAQ (reference sequence). V lost 3 bases and J lost 0, with 8 bases in between. The CDR3 spells CASSFSGPNTGELFF. The CDR3 DNA reads as TGTGCCAGCAGCTTTTCGGGTCCGAACACCGGGGAGCTGTTTTTT.

V and J are TRBV9 and TRBJ2-7, with D possibly being TRBD2 (5 bases). V was shortened by 0 bases and J by 2 bases, with 6 bases between the two germline ends. In germline, CDR1 is SGDLS, CDR2 YYNGEE. The CDR3 is made up of 13 amino acids. CDR3 coding DNA: TGTGCCAGCAGCGTAGCGGGGACCTACGAGCAGTACTTC. It yields the protein CASSVAGTYEQYF.

The table lists this clone with a count of one. This chain links TRBV10-1 with TRBJ2-1; 10 bases map to TRBD2. This CDR3 contains 14 residues. The V segment lost 3 bases and the J segment 8 bases; nucleotides outside the gene matches: 4. The germline V gene has CDR1 WNHNN and CDR2 SYGVQD (reference sequence). This chain's CDR3 is CASSEVAGGHEQFF. The CDR3 region has the DNA TGCGCCAGCAGTGAAGTAGCGGGGGGACATGAGCAGTTCTTC.

The chain combines TRBV12-3 or TRBV12-4 with TRBJ2-7; D is perhaps TRBD1 (5 bases). The V end was cut by 3 bases, the J end by 2 bases, with 8 bases between. The CDR3 totals 13 residues. In DNA form, the CDR3 reads TGTGCCAGCAGTTTGCCAGGGACCTACGAGCAGTACTTC. As protein: CASSLPGTYEQYF.

Here the CDR3 reads CASSLGPGDKNIQYF. The DNA of the CDR3 is TGTGCCAGCAGCTTAGGGCCGGGGGACAAAAACATTCAGTACTTC. The V call is TRBV7-2, the J call TRBJ2-4; D possibly corresponds to TRBD2 (6 bases). Germline V gene data show CDR1 as SGHTA and CDR2 as FQGNSA. This CDR3 comprises 15 residues. Trimming took 1 base from V and 3 from J, leaving 10 bases between them.

The chain joins TRBV28 to TRBJ2-3; 10 nucleotides line up with TRBD2. V was pared by 5 bases and J by 2 bases, with 4 bases of the junction left unmatched. This CDR3 has 15 amino acids. Germline CDR1 and CDR2: MDHEN and SYDVKM. The DNA for the CDR3 is TGTGCCAGCAGTCCCACTAGCGGGATCACAGATACGCAGTATTTT. It is translated as CASSPTSGITDTQYF.

V usage is TRBV12-3 or TRBV12-4 and J usage is TRBJ2-5; D may be TRBD1 (5 bases). The CDR3 has 13 residues. V was cut by 4 bases and J by 5 bases, with 11 bases left in between. The CDR3 region has the DNA TGTGCCAGCAGTTGGACACAATCGGAGACCCAGTACTTC. Its translation: CASSWTQSETQYF.